A single T cell receptor beta chain is shown here with its context. Its specificity is not known. This specimen belongs to a study of cytomegalovirus exposure and HLA in healthy donors. Across the study: Early on, a data release was issued that held approximately 92 million unique TCRs from HLA-typed donors. The study's findings and limits: According to an earlier analysis, most TCR beta V segments yielded productive rearrangements about 90% or about 30% of the time. Later analysis showed TCR association rates varying by HLA locus, highest for DRB1 and lowest for HLA-C.

The PCR was carried out with 60 Vbeta primers and 13 Jbeta primers. TCRdb's table, derived via immunoSEQ multiplex PCR, lists solely in-frame clones and lacks some. The table for this sample gives under 65,000 clones. Trimming removed 3 bases from V and 5 bases from J; junction bases left unmatched: 4. Germline V CDR1 and CDR2: SGHVS, FQNEAQ. CDR3 length: 15 amino acids. J is TRBJ2-5 and V is TRBV7-8; the match to TRBD1 covers 12 bases. The sample taken for sequencing was PBMCs. The TCR was taken from a woman aged 18-29 years in good health and CMV-seronegative. CDR3 coding DNA: TGTGCCAGCAGCTTTCGGGACAGGGGGCGTGAGACCCAGTACTTC. This encodes CASSFRDRGRETQYF.